Listed here are 10 T cell receptor beta chains from one sample, sequenced in a study of cytomegalovirus exposure and HLA in healthy donors (dated by TCRdb to about 2017). Library method: the immunoSEQ multiplex PCR assay. For the multiplex PCR, a mixture combining 60 forward primers for TCR Vbeta segments and 13 reverse primers for TCR Jbeta segments was used. The table comes from immuneACCESS by way of TCRdb, which keeps in-frame sequences with V and J called. Part of the clones is missing from these tables; in studies checked, under half for an unresolved V gene and the rest for unknown reasons. The sample data list about 200,000 clones, and 82% of these were observed just once. Jointly, the top ten make up 0.075% to 0.1% of the sample. The sample comprised PBMCs. The receptors come from a boy younger than 10 in good health and CMV-seronegative.

This clone appeared once. At one end the junction does not follow the germline gene, possibly because of a read error. The chain links TRBV5-1 to TRBJ2-3, with D unresolved. CDR1 is SGHRS and CDR2 is YFSETQ in the germline V gene. The CDR3 covers 14 residues. CDR3 residues: CASGLADSTDTQYF. The CDR3 coding sequence is TGCGCCAGCGGCTTGGCCGACTCCACAGATACGCAGTATTTT.

The genes are TRBV5-6 and TRBJ2-7; 8 bases line up with TRBD1. V shed 6 bases and J 2 bases; nucleotides not matched to a gene: 7. CDR3 length: 14 amino acids. Germline V gene data show CDR1 as SGHDT and CDR2 as YYEEEE. CDR3 amino acids: CASTATGDAYEQYF. The CDR3 DNA reads TGTGCCAGCACTGCGACAGGGGATGCCTACGAGCAGTACTTC. Full variable domain (missing parts from reference TRBV5-6 and TRBJ2-7): DAGVTQSPTHLIKTRGQQVTLRCSPKSGHDTVSWYQQALGQGPQFIFQYYEEEERQRGNFPDRFSGHQFPNYSSELNVNALLLGDSALYLCASTATGDAYEQYFGPGTRLTVT.

This CDR3 reads CASSLQGAGANVLTF. The CDR3, as DNA: TGTGCCAGCTCACTGCAGGGGGCTGGGGCCAACGTCCTGACTTTC. V is TRBV18 and J is TRBJ2-6; TRBD1 aligns across 7 bases. The germline CDR1 and CDR2 sequences are KGHSH and LQKENI. V shed 4 bases and J 2 bases; nucleotides not matched to a gene: 2. CDR3 length: 15 residues. Combining the CDR3 with reference TRBV18 and TRBJ2-6 gives the whole variable domain NAGVMQNPRHLVRRRGQEARLRCSPMKGHSHVYWYRQLPEEGLKFMVYLQKENIIDESGMPKERFSAEFPKEGPSILRIQQVVRGDSAAYFCASSLQGAGANVLTFGAGSRLTVL.

The chain is built from TRBV7-3 and TRBJ2-4; 11 bases agree with TRBD1. Germline V gives CDR1 SGHTA, CDR2 FQGTGA. CDR3 size: 18 residues. V was clipped by 3 bases and J by 2 bases; unmatched bases: 9. In nucleotides, the CDR3 is TGTGCCAGCAGCTTCCCAACGGACAGGGGGCAGACCAAAAACATTCAGTACTTC. Translation: CASSFPTDRGQTKNIQYF.

V gene TRBV27 combines with J gene TRBJ1-6; maybe TRBD1 (6 bases). The CDR3 spans 14 residues. Per the germline V gene, CDR1 is MNHEY and CDR2 is SMNVEV (reference sequence). V was clipped by 5 bases and J by 8 bases, with 13 bases between them. CDR3 sequence reads: CASSNRDIHSPLHF. Here the CDR3 DNA reads TGTGCCAGCAGTAATCGGGACATCCATTCACCCCTCCACTTT.

This chain joins TRBV7-2 and TRBJ2-5; D perhaps matches TRBD1 (6 bases). CDR1 and CDR2 (germline): SGHTA, FQGNSA. V was cut by 2 bases and J by 8 bases, with 9 bases left in between. This CDR3 has 12 residues. The CDR3 region is CASSLSGTTQYF. The CDR3 DNA reads as TGTGCCAGCAGCTTATCCGGGACAACCCAGTACTTC.

The rearrangement joins TRBV7-6 to TRBJ2-5; 8 bases are shared with TRBD2. The junction had 3 bases not matched to a gene; V was cut back by 5 bases and J by 1 base. This CDR3 comprises 14 residues. Germline lookup yields CDR1 SGHVS and CDR2 FNYEAQ. The CDR3 DNA reads as TGTGCCAGCAGCCTTAGCGGGGCCCAAGAGACCCAGTACTTC. Encoded protein: CASSLSGAQETQYF. Together with reference TRBV7-6 and TRBJ2-5, the CDR3 gives the full variable domain: GAGVSQSPRYKVTKRGQDVALRCDPISGHVSLYWYRQALGQGPEFLTYFNYEAQQDKSGLPNDRFSAERPEGSISTLTIQRTEQRDSAMYRCASSLSGAQETQYFGPGTRLLVL.

This chain links TRBV30 with TRBJ2-1; the match to TRBD1 covers 9 bases. The CDR3 extends over 16 amino acids. Looked up from germline, CDR1 is GTSNPN and CDR2 is SVGIG (reference sequence). Trimming cost V 3 bases and J 7 bases; bases outside gene matches: 13. As DNA, the CDR3 is TGTGCCTGGAGCTACACACCGACAGGGGGAGGGAATGAGCAGTTCTTC. It encodes CAWSYTPTGGGNEQFF.

The V and J genes are TRBV7-9 and TRBJ2-5; 10 bases fit TRBD2. Unmatched junction bases numbered 13, after V lost 6 bases and J lost 3 bases. The CDR3 is 17 residues long. From germline, CDR1 is SEHNR and CDR2 FQNEAQ (reference sequence). CDR3 amino acids: CASSSLLGSGGEETQYF. CDR3 nucleotide sequence: TGTGCCAGCAGTTCCTTGCTGGGGAGCGGGGGGGAAGAGACCCAGTACTTC.

The rearrangement joins TRBV7-8 to TRBJ2-5; 12 bases match TRBD1. The CDR3 has 16 residues. Germline V gives CDR1 SGHVS, CDR2 FQNEAQ. Trimming took 2 bases from V and 4 from J; bases not matched to a gene: 5. CDR3 nucleotide sequence: TGTGCCAGCAGCTTATTCTGGGACAGGGGGCGAGAGACCCAGTACTTC. It specifies CASSLFWDRGRETQYF.